This T cell receptor (beta chain) was recovered during a study of early T cells in non-severe SARS-CoV-2 infection. Study details: Sequenced material consisted of bulk RNA (from unsorted whole blood), and chains were unpaired. Study-wide results and caveats: Anti-spike CD8 responses were favored by VDJdb matching, which missed private and CD4 specificities.

This CDR3 comprises 14 residues. V was clipped by 3 bases and J by 0 bases, with 12 bases between them. CDR1 and CDR2 from the germline V gene are DFQATT and SNEGSKA (reference sequence). Individual cDNA molecules each received unique molecular identifiers attached to them. TCRdb itself ran the 5' RACE reads through MiXCR, one entry per CDR3 protein. The table records 65,000 to 95,000 distinct CDR3 sequences, over 9% of them present only once. Of note for this clonotype: Its antigen is not known.

The rearrangement joins TRBV20-1 to TRBJ2-7, with D possibly being TRBD2 (5 bases). The sample was whole blood. This receptor was taken from an adult who was a healthcare worker with PCR-confirmed SARS-CoV-2 infection or an uninfected control (not recorded which). The CDR3 sequence is CSASRLALSYEQYF. The CDR3 DNA reads as TGCAGTGCTAGCAGGCTAGCCCTCTCCTACGAGCAGTACTTC.